The 17 T cell receptor beta chains below come from one sample, sequenced in a study of regulatory T cells in long-lasting Graves disease. Time point meaning: persistent/refractory GD, antithyroid drugs over 5 years with positive TRAb. PBMCs were the source of the RNA used for TCR sequencing. Libraries of TCR beta came from iRepertoire HTBI primers plus Arm-PCR of CDR3 regions. Using its own MiXCR run on the multiplex PCR reads, TCRdb lists one record per CDR3 protein. The sample lists 500,000 to 700,000 distinct CDR3 sequences, 25% to 35% occurring once. The sample in question was peripheral blood mononuclear cells (PBMCs), obtained when the disease was refractory, from a patient treated with antithyroid drugs. These receptor sequences come from a female donor with Graves disease.

In this sample, this clonotype turned up many times. The chain has TRBV28 and TRBJ1-1; D not certain. V dropped 3 bases and J dropped 7 bases, with 9 bases sitting between them. Germline V gives CDR1 MDHEN, CDR2 SYDVKM. The CDR3 consists of 12 residues. CDR3 sequence reads: CASSLVAFEAFF. CDR3 DNA: TGTGCCAGCAGTTTGGTGGCATTTGAAGCTTTCTTT.

The V and J genes are TRBV7-9 and TRBJ1-5, with D tentatively TRBD1 (5 bases). Trimming cost V 0 bases and J 6 bases, with 9 bases left between them. Germline V gene lookup returns CDR1 SEHNR and CDR2 FQNEAQ (reference sequence). This CDR3 has 14 amino acids. In DNA, the CDR3 is TGTGCCAGCAGCTTAGCCCCGGGACCTCAGCCCCAGCATTTT. As protein: CASSLAPGPQPQHF.

The genes are TRBV5-1 and TRBJ2-2, with D uncertain. V lost 3 bases to trimming and J lost 4 bases, with 16 bases between them. Germline loops: CDR1 SGHRS, CDR2 YFSETQ. The CDR3 is 16 amino acids. The CDR3 reads CASSSLADPTTGELFF. DNA of the CDR3: TGCGCCAGCAGCTCCCTCGCGGACCCCACCACCGGGGAGCTGTTTTTT.

This clonotype was observed a few times. This chain connects TRBV19 to TRBJ1-1; 7 bases line up with TRBD1. Germline V gene sequence: CDR1 LNHDA, CDR2 SQIVND (reference sequence). The CDR3 extends over 14 amino acids. Trimming took 7 bases from V and 4 from J; bases not matched to a gene: 9. The CDR3 region is CASNQYGTATEAFF. CDR3 nucleotide sequence: TGTGCCAGTAATCAGTATGGGACAGCCACTGAAGCTTTCTTT.

The rearrangement joins TRBV20-1 to TRBJ1-1, with a weak D call TRBD1 (6 bases). The V gene's germline CDR1 is DFQATT and CDR2 SNEGSKA (reference sequence). The CDR3 runs to 14 residues. V was clipped by 3 bases and J by 1 base, with 12 bases between them. CDR3: CSAREMGANTEAFF. The CDR3 DNA reads as TGCAGTGCTAGGGAAATGGGGGCGAACACTGAAGCTTTCTTT.

This clonotype was seen a few times. V usage is TRBV15 and J usage is TRBJ1-2, with no clear D. Germline V gives CDR1 LNHNV, CDR2 YYDKDF (reference sequence). The CDR3 covers 14 residues. Trimming removed 5 bases at V and 6 bases at J, with 16 bases between. CDR3 in DNA: TGTGCCACCAGCGCGCCCAGGAGGAGCCATGGCTACACCTTC. Amino acids: CATSAPRRSHGYTF. Using reference TRBV15 and TRBJ1-2 for the parts outside the CDR3, the full variable domain is DAMVIQNPRYQVTQFGKPVTLSCSQTLNHNVMYWYQQKSSQAPKLLFHYYDKDFNNEADTPDNFQSRRPNTSFCFLDIRSPGLGDTAMYLCATSAPRRSHGYTFGSGTRLTVV.

The chain carries TRBV29-1 and TRBJ1-2; maybe TRBD1 (5 bases). Trimming cost V 7 bases and J 8 bases, with 14 bases left between them. The length of the CDR3 is 11 residues. CDR1 SQVTM and CDR2 ANQGSEA come from the germline V gene. The CDR3 reads CSGGKQEGYTF. CDR3 DNA: TGCAGCGGCGGAAAACAGGAGGGCTACACCTTC. Full variable domain (missing parts from reference TRBV29-1 and TRBJ1-2): SAVISQKPSRDICQRGTSLTIQCQVDSQVTMMFWYRQQPGQSLTLIATANQGSEATYESGFVIDKFPISRPNLTFSTLTVSNMSPEDSSIYLCSGGKQEGYTFGSGTRLTVV.

The chain couples TRBV7-3 to TRBJ1-3; TRBD1 matches 8 bases. The CDR3 is 15 residues long. V lost 1 base to trimming and J lost 4 bases; unmatched junction nucleotides: 3. CDR1 is SGHTA, CDR2 FQGTGA, per germline. The CDR3 loop is CASSLNQGAGNTIYF. The CDR3 DNA follows: TGTGCCAGCAGCTTAAATCAGGGGGCGGGAAACACCATATATTTT.

The chain joins TRBV29-1 to TRBJ1-1; tentatively, D is TRBD1 (5 bases). V lost 6 bases, J lost 1 base, and 15 bases lay in between. Germline V gene data show CDR1 as SQVTM and CDR2 as ANQGSEA. The CDR3 loop spans 14 amino acids. In DNA form, the CDR3 reads TGCAGCGTGTCGGGTACAGGTTGGAACACTGAAGCTTTCTTT. Translated: CSVSGTGWNTEAFF.

The chain links TRBV7-9 to TRBJ2-7; D is possibly TRBD2 (7 bases). CDR1 is SEHNR, CDR2 FQNEAQ, per germline (reference sequence). The CDR3 covers 16 residues. V dropped 6 bases and J dropped 2 bases, with 20 bases sitting between them. In DNA, the CDR3 is TGTGCCAGCAGTCCCAGTGGGGGGGCTAGGACCTACGAGCAGTACTTC. Translating it yields CASSPSGGARTYEQYF.

The genes are TRBV5-6 and TRBJ2-7; D may match TRBD1 or TRBD2 (5 bases each). The CDR3 runs 12 residues. V was cut by 4 bases and J by 7 bases, with 12 bases left in between. Germline CDR1 reads SGHDT; CDR2 reads YYEEEE. The CDR3, as DNA: TGTGCCAGCAGCCAGGGACCTCTGGAGCAGTACTTC. Amino acids: CASSQGPLEQYF. Supplemented by reference TRBV5-6 and TRBJ2-7, the full variable domain reads DAGVTQSPTHLIKTRGQQVTLRCSPKSGHDTVSWYQQALGQGPQFIFQYYEEEERQRGNFPDRFSGHQFPNYSSELNVNALLLGDSALYLCASSQGPLEQYFGPGTRLTVT.

The chain carries TRBV6-4 and TRBJ1-2; TRBD1 might be the D (5 bases). CDR3 length equals 14 residues. CDR1 is MRHNA and CDR2 is SNTAGT in the germline V gene. V was pared by 2 bases and J by 5 bases, with 12 bases between. The CDR3 loop reads CASSDGAPGYGYTF. The DNA for the CDR3 is TGTGCCAGCAGTGACGGCGCGCCAGGGTATGGCTACACCTTC.

This clonotype came up many times. V is TRBV6-1 and J is TRBJ1-2; 8 bases are shared with TRBD1. Germline values: CDR1 MNHNS, CDR2 SASEGT. Trimming took 4 bases from V and 1 from J; bases not matched to a gene: 8. This CDR3 is built from 16 residues. CDR3 sequence reads: CASSATTGGINYGYTF. CDR3 coding DNA: TGTGCCAGCAGTGCCACTACAGGGGGAATTAACTATGGCTACACCTTC.

This clonotype was found a few times. The V call is TRBV3-1, the J call TRBJ1-4; 9 bases are a match to TRBD1. V dropped 5 bases and J dropped 3; count of bases not matched to a gene: 4. Germline CDR1 and CDR2: LGHDT and YNNKEL (reference sequence). The CDR3 runs to 15 residues. CDR3 amino acids: CASSAQGAANEKLFF. The CDR3 nucleotides are TGTGCCAGCAGCGCACAGGGGGCGGCTAATGAAAAACTGTTTTTT. The full variable domain, with the rest looked up from reference TRBV3-1 and TRBJ1-4, is DTAVSQTPKYLVTQMGNDKSIKCEQNLGHDTMYWYKQDSKKFLKIMFSYNNKELIINETVPNRFSPKSPDKAHLNLHINSLELGDSAVYFCASSAQGAANEKLFFGSGTQLSVL.

This clonotype was detected a few times. The chain carries TRBV6-2 or TRBV6-3 and TRBJ1-1; D perhaps matches TRBD1 (5 bases). Germline V gene lookup returns CDR1 MNHEY and CDR2 SVGEGT. The CDR3 totals 12 residues. V lost 2 bases and J 9 bases, leaving 10 bases between the germline ends. In DNA form, the CDR3 reads TGTGCCAGCAGTTACCCGGACAATAAAGCTTTCTTT. It specifies CASSYPDNKAFF.

The chain recombines TRBV7-6 with TRBJ2-3; D remains unclear. Deletions cut 7 bases from V and 0 bases from J, with 8 bases between. CDR1 is SGHVS and CDR2 is FNYEAQ in the germline V gene. The length of the CDR3 is 13 residues. CDR3 sequence reads: CASTTPSTDTQYF. The CDR3 DNA sequence: TGTGCCAGCACGACCCCTAGCACAGATACGCAGTATTTT.

This sequence joins TRBV19 and TRBJ1-2; weak D call: TRBD1 (6 bases). The CDR3 has 16 residues. In germline, CDR1 is LNHDA, CDR2 SQIVND (reference sequence). Trimming took 6 bases from V and 1 from J, leaving 18 bases between them. The DNA for the CDR3 is TGTGCCAGTAGGCAACTGGGGGCGCAGGGTAACTATGGCTACACCTTC. Its protein product is CASRQLGAQGNYGYTF.